These 5 T cell receptor beta chains were sequenced from one sample in a study of blood T cell repertoires in COVID-19. Assay: immunoSEQ multiplex PCR; the TCRdb copy retains only in-frame clones and omits some. The sample has more than 150,000 clones; less than 90% are singletons. The sample was peripheral blood. All receptors come from a man younger than 35 with active or convalescent COVID-19.

This chain connects TRBV21-1 to TRBJ1-6; the table calls TRBD1, which could not be checked here. TRBV21-1 is a pseudogene segment. The CDR3 contains 18 residues. CDR3 coding DNA: TGTGCCAGCAGCAAAGTAGGAGAGGACAACTCCTATAATTCACCCCTCCACTTT. Protein sequence: CASSKVGEDNSYNSPLHF.

This rearrangement joins TRBV7-9 to TRBJ2-3; TRBD1 aligns across 9 bases. The CDR3 has 17 amino acids. Per germline, CDR1 SEHNR and CDR2 FQNEAQ (reference sequence). Trimming removed 0 bases from V and 4 bases from J; junction bases left unmatched: 8. The CDR3 sequence is CASSLATTGGMADTQYF. DNA of the CDR3: TGTGCCAGCAGCTTAGCCACGACAGGGGGAATGGCAGATACGCAGTATTTT.

V gene TRBV19 combines with J gene TRBJ2-3; tentatively, D is TRBD1 (5 bases). V lost 4 bases and J lost 2, with 16 bases in between. Germline V CDR1 and CDR2: LNHDA, SQIVND (reference sequence). The CDR3 has 16 residues. CDR3 in amino acids: CASSTQGQIDTDTQYF. For the CDR3, the DNA is TGTGCCAGTAGTACTCAGGGCCAGATTGACACAGATACGCAGTATTTT.

J is TRBJ1-4 and V is TRBV15, with 11 positions matching TRBD1. Germline CDR1 is LNHNV and CDR2 is YYDKDF (reference sequence). The junction had 1 base not matched to a gene; V was cut back by 0 bases and J by 4 bases. The CDR3 covers 16 residues. The CDR3 bases are TGTGCCACCAGCAGAGAGGGGACAGGGGGTAATGAAAAACTGTTTTTT. It specifies CATSREGTGGNEKLFF.

The genes are TRBV30 and TRBJ1-2; 12 bases fit TRBD1. CDR3 length equals 13 residues. The germline gives CDR1 GTSNPN, CDR2 SVGIG (reference sequence). Trimming took 8 bases from V and 6 from J; bases not matched to a gene: 7. In DNA form, the CDR3 reads TGTGCCCTAAGGGGACAGGGGGCGGATGGCTACACCTTC. Translated, it gives CALRGQGADGYTF.